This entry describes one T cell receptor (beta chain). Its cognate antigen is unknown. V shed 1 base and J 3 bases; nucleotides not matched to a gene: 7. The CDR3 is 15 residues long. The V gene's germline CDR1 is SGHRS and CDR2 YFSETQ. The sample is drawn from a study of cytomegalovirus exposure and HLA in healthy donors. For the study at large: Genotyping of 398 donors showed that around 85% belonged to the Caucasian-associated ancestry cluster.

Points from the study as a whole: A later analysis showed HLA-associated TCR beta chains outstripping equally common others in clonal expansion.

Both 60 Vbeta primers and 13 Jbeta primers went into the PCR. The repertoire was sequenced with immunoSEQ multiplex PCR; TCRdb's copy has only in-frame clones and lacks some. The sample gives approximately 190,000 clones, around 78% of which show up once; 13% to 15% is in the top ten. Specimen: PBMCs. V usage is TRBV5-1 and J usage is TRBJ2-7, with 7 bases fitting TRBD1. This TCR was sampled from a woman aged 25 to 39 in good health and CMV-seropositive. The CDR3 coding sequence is TGCGCCAGCAGCTTGACGGGACAGAACCTCTACGAGCAGTACTTC. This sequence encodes CASSLTGQNLYEQYF.